The 18 T cell receptor beta chains presented below share a single source sample, sequenced in a study of identical twins. TCRdb re-analysed the 5' RACE reads in MiXCR, keeping a single row per CDR3 protein. This sample has around 230,000 distinct CDR3 sequences; approximately 5.9% occur once, and the top ten carry approximately 14%. The same sample was also studied in work on T cells expressing NK-cell markers.

The sample taken for sequencing was CD8+ T cells sorted from blood. The receptors stem from a woman in her late teens or twenties in good health.

This clonotype was detected many times. The chain employs TRBV4-3 and TRBJ2-7; 9 bases align to TRBD2. CDR3 length: 18 amino acids. The junction had 14 bases not matched to a gene; V was cut back by 3 bases and J by 2 bases. Germline-derived CDR1 and CDR2 are LGHNA and YSLEER. CDR3 sequence reads: CASSHSQLLAGPPYEQYF. DNA for the CDR3: TGCGCCAGCAGCCACTCCCAACTTCTAGCGGGACCCCCCTACGAGCAGTACTTC.

The chain links TRBV5-6 to TRBJ2-6, with 7 bases fitting TRBD1. The CDR3 runs 17 residues. Germline V gene data show CDR1 as SGHDT and CDR2 as YYEEEE. After removal of 4 bases from V and 1 base from J, the junction contained 8 bases not matched to a gene. The CDR3 here is CASSGGQVPSGANVLTF. For the CDR3, the DNA is TGTGCCAGCAGCGGCGGACAGGTGCCATCTGGGGCCAACGTCCTGACTTTC.

Turning to this clonotype: Relative to the germline gene, one junction end is altered; a read error may explain this. This chain links TRBV7-7 with TRBJ2-1; tentatively, D is TRBD1 (5 bases). This CDR3 spans 15 amino acids. CDR1 is SSHAT and CDR2 is FNYEAQ in the germline V gene (reference sequence). In DNA, the CDR3 is TGTGCTAGCAGCTTAGGCAGGGTCTCCTACAATGAGCAGTTCTTC. The encoded protein is CASSLGRVSYNEQFF.

The CDR3 nucleotides are TGTGCCAGCAGTCCCGGGACAGGAGCTTTCTTT. Protein sequence: CASSPGTGAFF. The V call is TRBV12-3 or TRBV12-4, the J call TRBJ1-1, with 8 positions matching TRBD1. Unmatched junction bases numbered 3, after V lost 5 bases and J lost 10 bases. The CDR3 is 11 amino acids.

The J gene is TRBJ2-7, the V gene TRBV12-3 or TRBV12-4; 9 positions match TRBD1. This CDR3 contains 15 residues. The junction had 8 bases not matched to a gene; V was cut back by 3 bases and J by 5 bases. The CDR3 region is CASSLPGQGFNEQYF. For the CDR3, the DNA is TGTGCCAGCAGTTTGCCGGGACAGGGTTTTAACGAGCAGTACTTC.

The rearrangement joins TRBV6-1 to TRBJ2-5, with TRBD1 matching 8 bases. Germline values: CDR1 MNHNS, CDR2 SASEGT. With V trimmed by 4 bases and J by 1 base, 2 bases remained unmatched. The length of the CDR3 is 14 residues. CDR3 nucleotide sequence: TGTGCCAGCAGTGGGACAGGGACCCAAGAGACCCAGTACTTC. This codes for CASSGTGTQETQYF.

This clonotype occurred a few times. V and J are TRBV29-1 and TRBJ2-1; weak D call: TRBD1 (7 bases). The germline V and J ends were trimmed by 4 bases and 4 bases, with 11 bases remaining between them. The CDR3 sequence is 13 residues long. The germline V gene encodes CDR1 SQVTM and CDR2 ANQGSEA. In DNA, the CDR3 is TGCAGCGTTGCAGGGGGGAATTACAATGAGCAGTTCTTC. Protein sequence: CSVAGGNYNEQFF.

This clonotype occurred a few times. This chain connects TRBV14 to TRBJ1-2, with D perhaps TRBD1 (6 bases). CDR3 length: 14 amino acids. Germline V gene lookup returns CDR1 SGHDN and CDR2 FVKESK. Trimming took 3 bases from V and 1 from J, leaving 9 bases between them. DNA for the CDR3: TGTGCCAGCAGCCATGGGACAATTAACTATGGCTACACCTTC. Amino acid sequence: CASSHGTINYGYTF.

The rearrangement uses TRBV13 and TRBJ2-2; TRBD2 matches at 9 bases. V gave up 5 bases and J gave up 3 bases; unmatched junction bases: 7. From germline, CDR1 is PRHDT and CDR2 FYEKMQ (reference sequence). CDR3 length equals 16 residues. DNA of the CDR3: TGTGCCAGCAGCAACCGACTAGCGGATTACACCGGGGAGCTGTTTTTT. Amino acid sequence: CASSNRLADYTGELFF.

The chain combines TRBV15 with TRBJ2-1, with D unclear. This CDR3 contains 17 residues. Trimming took 0 bases from V and 0 from J, leaving 12 bases between them. Germline CDR1 and CDR2: LNHNV and YYDKDF (reference sequence). Here the CDR3 reads CATSRDRAAGSYNEQFF. The CDR3 region has the DNA TGTGCCACCAGCAGAGATCGGGCAGCCGGCTCCTACAATGAGCAGTTCTTC.

This clonotype was counted once. This sequence joins TRBV6-5 and TRBJ2-3; D is possibly TRBD2 (6 bases). V lost 2 bases to trimming and J lost 5 bases, with 17 bases between them. CDR3 size: 16 residues. Germline lookup yields CDR1 MNHEY and CDR2 SVGAGI. The CDR3 coding sequence is TGTGCCAGCAGTTACCCCTTCGGCGGGGCCCAAGATACGCAGTATTTT. Its protein product is CASSYPFGGAQDTQYF.

This clonotype was observed a handful of times. The chain joins TRBV5-1 to TRBJ2-5; TRBD1 matches at 10 bases. In germline, CDR1 is SGHRS, CDR2 YFSETQ. V lost 4 bases and J lost 4; bases outside the gene matches: 16. The CDR3 is 18 residues long. CDR3 sequence: CASSPIRDRGMVGETQYF. CDR3 bases: TGCGCCAGCAGCCCAATCCGGGACAGGGGAATGGTCGGAGAGACCCAGTACTTC.

At least ten counts were recorded for this clonotype. The gene calls are TRBV4-3 and TRBJ1-5; tentatively, D is TRBD1 (5 bases). The germline gives CDR1 LGHNA, CDR2 YSLEER. The CDR3 covers 16 residues. Trimming took off 2 bases at V and 0 bases at J, with 11 bases between the two ends. CDR3: CASSQSRDGSNQPQHF. DNA of the CDR3: TGCGCCAGCAGCCAAAGCCGGGACGGTAGCAATCAGCCCCAGCATTTT.

The V and J genes are TRBV6-1 and TRBJ2-1, with 10 positions matching TRBD2. The germline V gene has CDR1 MNHNS and CDR2 SASEGT. This CDR3 contains 15 residues. The V and J ends lost 6 bases and 9 bases, in that order; junction bases with no gene match: 11. CDR3 in DNA: TGTGCCAGCAGCTCCAGCGGGGGGGCCGTCTTTGAGCAGTTCTTC. Translation: CASSSSGGAVFEQFF.

The chain has TRBV6-5 and TRBJ2-1; D remains unclear. CDR1 and CDR2 (germline): MNHEY, SVGAGI. Trimming took 3 bases from V and 2 from J, leaving 14 bases between them. This CDR3 region has 16 residues. As DNA, the CDR3 is TGTGCCAGCAGTTATTCGGGTAGTCGGACCTACAATGAGCAGTTCTTC. Protein product: CASSYSGSRTYNEQFF.

In DNA, the CDR3 is TGTGCCAGCAGCCCCGCCCGAGGGGCGGGAGCTTCACAGGGGGAGCAGTTCTTC. It is translated as CASSPARGAGASQGEQFF. The chain joins TRBV7-8 to TRBJ2-1; TRBD1 or TRBD2 may be the D gene (7 bases each). The CDR3 contains 18 residues. Trimming shortened V by 5 bases and J by 10 bases, and 30 bases separated the two germline ends. Germline V lookup: CDR1 SGHVS, CDR2 FQNEAQ. Drawing the rest from reference TRBV7-8 and TRBJ2-1, the complete variable domain is GAGVSQSPRYKVAKRGQDVALRCDPISGHVSLFWYQQALGQGPEFLTYFQNEAQLDKSGLPSDRFFAERPEGSVSTLKIQRTQQEDSAVYLCASSPARGAGASQGEQFFGPGTRLTVL.

The J gene is TRBJ2-7, the V gene TRBV19; a weak D match, TRBD1 (5 bases). This CDR3 has 15 amino acids. Germline CDR1 reads LNHDA; CDR2 reads SQIVND (reference sequence). Trimming cost V 3 bases and J 2 bases, with 14 bases left between them. CDR3 in amino acids: CASSIGQGGAYEQYF. CDR3 in DNA: TGTGCCAGTAGTATCGGCCAGGGCGGCGCCTACGAGCAGTACTTC.

This clonotype appeared many times. The V call is TRBV14, the J call TRBJ2-7; no reliable D call. V lost 4 bases and J 6 bases, leaving 10 bases between the germline ends. This CDR3 has 12 residues. Germline CDR1 reads SGHDN; CDR2 reads FVKESK. CDR3 in amino acids: CASSPGYGEQYF. CDR3 coding DNA: TGTGCCAGCAGCCCGGGTTACGGCGAGCAGTACTTC.